This T cell receptor beta chain was retrieved from a study of blood T cell repertoires in COVID-19. The wider study: From T cells, B-cell-depleted T cells, or PBMCs came the material, which was cDNA or gDNA.

Profiling relied on immunoSEQ multiplex PCR, and the TCRdb table lists in-frame clones only, not all of them. The repertoire holds fewer than 150,000 clones, with around 80% as singletons. Trimming removed 2 bases at V and 7 bases at J, with 14 bases between. Germline V gives CDR1 MDHEN, CDR2 SYDVKM. The CDR3 spans 15 residues. The sequenced sample was peripheral blood. This TCR came from a human donor in a cohort sampled during active COVID-19. The V gene is TRBV28, the J gene TRBJ1-4; perhaps TRBD1 as D (6 bases). CDR3 amino acids: CASSLGGAGVEKLFF. Written as DNA, the CDR3 is TGTGCCAGCAGTTTAGGGGGCGCGGGGGTTGAAAAACTGTTTTTT.